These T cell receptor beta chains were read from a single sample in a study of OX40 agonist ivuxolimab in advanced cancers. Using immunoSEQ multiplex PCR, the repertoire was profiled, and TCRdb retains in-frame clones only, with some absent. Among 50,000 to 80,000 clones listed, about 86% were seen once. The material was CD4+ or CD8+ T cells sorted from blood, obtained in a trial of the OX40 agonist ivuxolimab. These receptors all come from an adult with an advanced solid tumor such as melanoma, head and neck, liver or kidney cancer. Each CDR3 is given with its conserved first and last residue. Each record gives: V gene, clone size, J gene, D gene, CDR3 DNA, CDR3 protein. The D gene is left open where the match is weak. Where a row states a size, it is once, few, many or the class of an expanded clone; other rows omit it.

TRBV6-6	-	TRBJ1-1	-	TGTGCCAGCAGTTACAGGGGGGGTAACACTGAAGCTTTCTTT	CASSYRGGNTEAFF
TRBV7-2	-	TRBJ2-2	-	TGTGCCAGCAGCCTGGAAGACACCGGGGAGCTGTTTTTT	CASSLEDTGELFF
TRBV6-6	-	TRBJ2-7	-	TGTGCCAGCAGTTATTACGCCTACGAGCAGTACTTC	CASSYYAYEQYF
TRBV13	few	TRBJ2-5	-	TGTGCCAGCAGCTCCGCCCTAATCGACTCAAGACGGGAGACCCAGTACTTC	CASSSALIDSRRETQYF
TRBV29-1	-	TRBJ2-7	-	TGCAGCGTTGAAACTAATCCGGACGAGCAGTACTTC	CSVETNPDEQYF
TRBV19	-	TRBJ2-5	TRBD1	TGTGCCAGTAGTATAGCGGGACAGGGTCAAGAGACCCAGTACTTC	CASSIAGQGQETQYF
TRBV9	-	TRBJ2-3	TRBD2	TGTGCCAGCAGCGTAGATCCCCGGGGGGGGCTGAGCACAGATACGCAGTATTTT	CASSVDPRGGLSTDTQYF
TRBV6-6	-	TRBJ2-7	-	TGTGCCAGCAGCCTAGGGTCCGGGGTCGAGCAGTACTTC	CASSLGSGVEQYF
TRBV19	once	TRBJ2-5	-	TGTGCCAGTAGTATGAGCAACCAAGAGACCCAGTACTTC	CASSMSNQETQYF
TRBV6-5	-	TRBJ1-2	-	TGTGCCAGTTATCTTGAGAGCTACACCTTC	CASYLESYTF
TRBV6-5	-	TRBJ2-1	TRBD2	TGTGCCAGCACCGAGACTAGCGGCCGTAATGAGCAGTTCTTC	CASTETSGRNEQFF
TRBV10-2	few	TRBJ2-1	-	TGCGCCAGCAACCGCGACTCGCCGCTCAATGAGCAGTTCTTC	CASNRDSPLNEQFF
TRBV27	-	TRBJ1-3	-	TGTGCCAGCAGTTATCGTGGACAGCCGAACTCTGGAAACACCATATATTTT	CASSYRGQPNSGNTIYF
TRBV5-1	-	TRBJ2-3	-	TGCGCCAGCAGCTTGGAGGGTTGGGGAACAGATACGCAGTATTTT	CASSLEGWGTDTQYF